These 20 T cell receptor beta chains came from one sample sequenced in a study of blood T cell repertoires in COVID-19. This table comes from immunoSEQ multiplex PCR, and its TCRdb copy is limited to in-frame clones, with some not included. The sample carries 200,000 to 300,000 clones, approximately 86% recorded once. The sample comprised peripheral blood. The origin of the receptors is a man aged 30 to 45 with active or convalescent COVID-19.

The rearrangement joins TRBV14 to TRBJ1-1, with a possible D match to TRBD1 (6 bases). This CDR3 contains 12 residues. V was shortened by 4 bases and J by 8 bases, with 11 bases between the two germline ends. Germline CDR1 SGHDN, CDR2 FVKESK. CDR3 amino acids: CASSLGGPEAFF. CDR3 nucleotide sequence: TGTGCCAGCAGCCTAGGGGGACCGGAAGCTTTCTTT.

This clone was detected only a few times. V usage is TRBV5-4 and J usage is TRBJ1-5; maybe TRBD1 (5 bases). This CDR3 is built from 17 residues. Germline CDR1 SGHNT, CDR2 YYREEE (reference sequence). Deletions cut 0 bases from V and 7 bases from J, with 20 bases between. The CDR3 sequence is CASSLDGGIVQGQPQHF. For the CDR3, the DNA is TGTGCCAGCAGCTTGGATGGCGGTATAGTCCAGGGCCAGCCCCAGCATTTT.

CDR3 coding DNA: TGTGCCAGCAGCCCGCGGACAGGGAACACCGGGGAGCTGTTTTTT. It yields the protein CASSPRTGNTGELFF. This chain connects TRBV3-1 (or the pseudogene TRBV3-2) to TRBJ2-2; 7 bases match TRBD1. This CDR3 spans 15 amino acids. With V trimmed by 4 bases and J by 1 base, 3 bases remained unmatched. Germline CDR1 and CDR2: LGHDT and YNNKEL (reference sequence).

CDR3 amino acids: CASSPPGLAGGDTDTQYF. Written as DNA, the CDR3 is TGTGCCAGCAGCCCACCGGGACTAGCGGGGGGTGATACAGATACGCAGTATTTT. V usage is TRBV11-3 and J usage is TRBJ2-3; 15 nucleotides line up with TRBD2. Germline trimming cut 5 bases from V and 3 bases from J; bases unmatched to any gene: 9. The CDR3 is 18 amino acids. Germline CDR1 and CDR2: SGHNT and YENEEA. Looking up the rest from reference TRBV11-3 and TRBJ2-3 gives the full variable domain: EAGVVQSPRYKIIEKKQPVAFWCNPISGHNTLYWYLQNLGQGPELLIRYENEEAVDDSQLPKDRFSAERLKGVDSTLKIQPAELGDSAVYLCASSPPGLAGGDTDTQYFGPGTRLTVL.

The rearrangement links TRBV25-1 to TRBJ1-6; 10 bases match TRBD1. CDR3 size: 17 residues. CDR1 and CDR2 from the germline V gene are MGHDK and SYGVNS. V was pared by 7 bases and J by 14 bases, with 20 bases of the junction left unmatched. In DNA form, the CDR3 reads TGTGCCAGCAAGGGTGATGGGGGACAGGGGTTGGGCAAGACCCTCCACTTT. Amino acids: CASKGDGGQGLGKTLHF.

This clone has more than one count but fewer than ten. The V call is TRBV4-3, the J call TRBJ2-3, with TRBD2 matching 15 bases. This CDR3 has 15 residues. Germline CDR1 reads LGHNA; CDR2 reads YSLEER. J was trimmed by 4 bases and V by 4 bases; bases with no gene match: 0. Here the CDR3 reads CASSRTSGGADTQYF. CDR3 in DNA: TGCGCCAGCAGCCGGACTAGCGGGGGGGCAGATACGCAGTATTTT.

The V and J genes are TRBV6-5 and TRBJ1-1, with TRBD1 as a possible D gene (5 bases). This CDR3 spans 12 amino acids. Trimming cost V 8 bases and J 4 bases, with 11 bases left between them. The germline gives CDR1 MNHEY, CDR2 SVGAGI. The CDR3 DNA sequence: TGTGCCAGCGAGGGGAGGGTCACTGAAGCTTTCTTT. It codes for CASEGRVTEAFF.

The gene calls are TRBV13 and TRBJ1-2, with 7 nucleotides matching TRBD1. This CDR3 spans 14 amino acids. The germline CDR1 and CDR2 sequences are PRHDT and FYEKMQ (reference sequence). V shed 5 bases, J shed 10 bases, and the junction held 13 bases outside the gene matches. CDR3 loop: CASSPLDRVIDYTF. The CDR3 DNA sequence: TGTGCCAGCAGCCCCCTCGACAGGGTTATTGACTACACCTTC.

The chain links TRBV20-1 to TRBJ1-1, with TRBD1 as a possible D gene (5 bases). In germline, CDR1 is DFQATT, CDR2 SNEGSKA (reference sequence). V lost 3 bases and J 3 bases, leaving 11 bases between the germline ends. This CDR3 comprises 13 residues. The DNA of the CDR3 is TGCAGTGCTAGTAAGGGGAGGGACACTGAAGCTTTCTTT. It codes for CSASKGRDTEAFF.

DNA for the CDR3: TGTGCCAGCAGCCTCAGGGCGCGCGGGGTACCTAACTATGGCTACACCTTC. This gives the protein CASSLRARGVPNYGYTF. The gene calls are TRBV7-2 and TRBJ1-2; a possible D gene is TRBD1 (5 bases). The CDR3 extends over 17 amino acids. V was trimmed by 5 bases and J by 0 bases, leaving 19 bases between them. Germline V gene sequence: CDR1 SGHTA, CDR2 FQGNSA.

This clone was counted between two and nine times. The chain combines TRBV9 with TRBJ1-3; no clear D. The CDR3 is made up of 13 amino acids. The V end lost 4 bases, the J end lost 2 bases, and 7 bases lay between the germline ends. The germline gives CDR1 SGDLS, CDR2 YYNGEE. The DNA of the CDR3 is TGTGCCAGCAGCATTACTCCTGGAAACACCATATATTTT. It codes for CASSITPGNTIYF.

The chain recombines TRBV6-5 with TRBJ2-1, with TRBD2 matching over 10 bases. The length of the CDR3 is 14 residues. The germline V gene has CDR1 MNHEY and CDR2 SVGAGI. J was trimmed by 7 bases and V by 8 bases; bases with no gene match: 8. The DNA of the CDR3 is TGTGCCAGCCAGGAAGCGGGGGGGCCTAATGAGCAGTTCTTC. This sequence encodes CASQEAGGPNEQFF.

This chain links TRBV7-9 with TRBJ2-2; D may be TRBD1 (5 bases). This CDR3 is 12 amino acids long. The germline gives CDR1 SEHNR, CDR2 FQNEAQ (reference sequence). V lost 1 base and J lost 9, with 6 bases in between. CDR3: CASSLGQRELFF. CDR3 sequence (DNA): TGTGCCAGCAGCTTAGGACAGAGGGAGCTGTTTTTT.

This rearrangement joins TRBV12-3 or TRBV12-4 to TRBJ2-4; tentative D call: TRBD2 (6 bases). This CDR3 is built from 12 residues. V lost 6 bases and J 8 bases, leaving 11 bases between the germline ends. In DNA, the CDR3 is TGTGCCAGCAGGGGGACTTCATACATTCAGTACTTC. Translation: CASRGTSYIQYF.

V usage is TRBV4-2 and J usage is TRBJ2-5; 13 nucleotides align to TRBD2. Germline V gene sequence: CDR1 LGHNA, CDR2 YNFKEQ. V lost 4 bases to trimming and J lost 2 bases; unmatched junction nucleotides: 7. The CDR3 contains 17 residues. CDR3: CASSPGLAGEDQETQYF. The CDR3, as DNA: TGTGCCAGCAGCCCCGGACTAGCGGGGGAGGATCAAGAGACCCAGTACTTC.

The CDR3 loop reads CASSLLAGNTGELFF. Written as DNA, the CDR3 is TGCGCCAGCAGCCTACTAGCGGGGAACACCGGGGAGCTGTTTTTT. The V call is TRBV5-1, the J call TRBJ2-2; TRBD2 aligns across 9 bases. Germline assignment: CDR1 SGHRS and CDR2 YFSETQ. J gave up 1 base and V 4 bases, and 2 bases lay outside the gene matches. This CDR3 spans 15 amino acids.

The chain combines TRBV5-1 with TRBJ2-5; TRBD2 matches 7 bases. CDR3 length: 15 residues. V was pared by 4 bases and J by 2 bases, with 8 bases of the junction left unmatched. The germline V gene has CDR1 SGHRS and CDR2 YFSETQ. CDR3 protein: CASSGEWGGQETQYF. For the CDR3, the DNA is TGCGCCAGCAGCGGGGAGTGGGGGGGTCAAGAGACCCAGTACTTC.

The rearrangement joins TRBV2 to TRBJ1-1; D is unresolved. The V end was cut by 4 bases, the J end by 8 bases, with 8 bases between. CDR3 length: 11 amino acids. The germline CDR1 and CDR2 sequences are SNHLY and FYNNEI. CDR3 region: CASSAVREAFF. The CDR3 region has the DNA TGTGCCAGCAGTGCGGTGAGAGAAGCTTTCTTT.

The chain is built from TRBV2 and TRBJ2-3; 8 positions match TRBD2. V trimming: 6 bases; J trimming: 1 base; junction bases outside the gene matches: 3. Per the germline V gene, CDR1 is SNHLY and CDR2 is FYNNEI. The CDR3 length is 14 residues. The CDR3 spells CASRTSAGTDTQYF. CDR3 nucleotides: TGTGCCAGCAGGACTAGCGCTGGCACAGATACGCAGTATTTT. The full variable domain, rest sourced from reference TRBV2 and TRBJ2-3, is EPEVTQTPSHQVTQMGQEVILRCVPISNHLYFYWYRQILGQKVEFLVSFYNNEISEKSEIFDDQFSVERPDGSNFTLKIRSTKLEDSAMYFCASRTSAGTDTQYFGPGTRLTVL.

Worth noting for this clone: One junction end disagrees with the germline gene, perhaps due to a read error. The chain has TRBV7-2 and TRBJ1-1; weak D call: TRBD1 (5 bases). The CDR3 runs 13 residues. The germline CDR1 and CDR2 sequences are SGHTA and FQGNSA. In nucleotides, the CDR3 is TGTGCCAGCAGCAAAGGGGTGAAAACTGAAGCTTTCTTT. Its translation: CASSKGVKTEAFF. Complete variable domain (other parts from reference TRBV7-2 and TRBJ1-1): GAGVSQSPSNKVTEKGKDVELRCDPISGHTALYWYRQSLGQGLEFLIYFQGNSAPDKSGLPSDRFSAERTGGSVSTLTIQRTQQEDSAVYLCASSKGVKTEAFFGQGTRLTVV.